The 19 T cell receptor beta chains below were found in one sample sequenced in a study of metastatic and nonmetastatic thyroid tumors. Each patient went into thyroid surgery without having received any treatment. MiXCR re-clonotyped the PCR reads for TCRdb. The repertoire includes about 38,000 clones, less than 30% of them detected once, and roughly a tenth sits in the top ten. The sequencing sample was made of blood. The receptor source for this set is a male donor with papillary thyroid cancer or a benign thyroid nodule (not recorded which). Some clones in this sample may be carry-over from other donors' samples.

J is TRBJ1-5 and V is TRBV6-1; no firm D call. This CDR3 contains 15 residues. Germline V gene data show CDR1 as MNHNS and CDR2 as SASEGT. The V end lost 10 bases, the J end lost 4 bases, and 20 bases lay between the germline ends. Here the CDR3 reads CAIGAYNVLNQPQHF. In nucleotides, the CDR3 is TGTGCCATCGGCGCGTACAATGTCTTGAATCAGCCCCAGCATTTT.

The rearrangement uses TRBV25-1 and TRBJ2-7; D not certain. V was clipped by 3 bases and J by 0 bases, with 0 bases between them. The CDR3 is 11 amino acids. CDR1 and CDR2 from the germline V gene are MGHDK and SYGVNS. The CDR3 nucleotides are TGTGCCAGCAGTGACTCCTACGAGCAGTACTTC. This codes for CASSDSYEQYF.

The V and J genes are TRBV4-3 and TRBJ1-5, with 7 bases lining up with TRBD1. Trimming took 0 bases from V and 7 from J; bases not matched to a gene: 6. There are 15 residues in the CDR3. Germline V CDR1 and CDR2: LGHNA, YSLEER. CDR3 nucleotides: TGCGCCAGCAGCCAAGATTTTACGGACAGGCAGCCCCAGCATTTT. It codes for CASSQDFTDRQPQHF.

Many counts were recorded for this clone. CDR3 bases: TGTGCCAGCAGCCAACCCGGACAAATTAACTATGGCTACACCTTC. It translates to CASSQPGQINYGYTF. V gene TRBV3-1 combines with J gene TRBJ1-2; weak D call: TRBD1 (5 bases). CDR1 and CDR2 (germline): LGHDT, YNNKEL (reference sequence). The V and J ends lost 2 bases and 1 base respectively, with 11 bases between them. The CDR3 runs to 15 residues.

This clone has only a few counts. The J gene is TRBJ2-7, the V gene TRBV27, with D maybe TRBD1 (5 bases). This CDR3 comprises 13 residues. Germline V gene sequence: CDR1 MNHEY, CDR2 SMNVEV (reference sequence). Trimming shortened V by 10 bases and J by 5 bases, and 18 bases separated the two germline ends. For the CDR3, the DNA is TGTGCCACCGGTTTCAGGGTTTCAAACGAGCAGTACTTC. Protein sequence: CATGFRVSNEQYF.

The table lists this clone with a few counts. The J gene is TRBJ2-7, the V gene TRBV6-1; 7 bases fit TRBD1. Germline V CDR1 and CDR2: MNHNS, SASEGT. CDR3 length: 15 amino acids. The V gene end was trimmed by 10 bases and the J gene end by 3 bases; junction bases not matched to a gene: 15. Here the CDR3 DNA reads TGTGCCACCACAGCAGACAGGGTAAAACACTACGAGCAGTACTTC. As protein: CATTADRVKHYEQYF.

This clone has just a few counts. This sequence joins TRBV10-1 and TRBJ2-1; no definite D call. Trimming took 0 bases from V and 10 from J, leaving 10 bases between them. This CDR3 region has 13 residues. Germline V gene data show CDR1 as WNHNN and CDR2 as SYGVQD (reference sequence). The CDR3 spells CASSESKAREQFF. CDR3 sequence (DNA): TGCGCCAGCAGTGAGTCGAAGGCGCGGGAGCAGTTCTTC.

This clone was counted many times. The V call is TRBV19, the J call TRBJ1-5; TRBD1 might be the D (6 bases). The CDR3 is 16 residues long. Germline V gene sequence: CDR1 LNHDA, CDR2 SQIVND (reference sequence). V dropped 0 bases and J dropped 4 bases, with 13 bases sitting between them. CDR3 sequence (DNA): TGTGCCAGTAGTATAGAGGTAGGGGGAGCTAATCAGCCCCAGCATTTT. It specifies CASSIEVGGANQPQHF. Using reference TRBV19 and TRBJ1-5 for the parts outside the CDR3, the full variable domain is DGGITQSPKYLFRKEGQNVTLSCEQNLNHDAMYWYRQDPGQGLRLIYYSQIVNDFQKGDIAEGYSVSREKKESFPLTVTSAQKNPTAFYLCASSIEVGGANQPQHFGDGTRLSIL.

This clone was seen more than once but under ten times. The gene calls are TRBV6-2 or TRBV6-3 and TRBJ2-1, with 8 bases aligning to TRBD1. Germline lookup yields CDR1 MNHEY and CDR2 SVGEGT. V was pared by 8 bases and J by 8 bases, with 8 bases of the junction left unmatched. The CDR3 sequence is 13 residues long. CDR3 loop: CASWGQVRDEQFF. In nucleotides, the CDR3 is TGTGCCAGCTGGGGACAGGTCCGGGATGAGCAGTTCTTC.

Only a few counts were recorded for this clone. The chain links TRBV28 to TRBJ2-7; D may be TRBD2 (5 bases). V lost 2 bases, J lost 0 bases, and 8 bases lay in between. This CDR3 spans 14 amino acids. In germline, CDR1 is MDHEN, CDR2 SYDVKM. This CDR3 is CASSLEGFSYEQYF. As DNA, the CDR3 is TGTGCCAGCAGTTTAGAGGGTTTCTCCTACGAGCAGTACTTC.

The V and J genes are TRBV11-1 and TRBJ2-1, with D maybe TRBD2 (7 bases). CDR3 length: 15 amino acids. V gave up 5 bases and J gave up 9 bases, with 20 bases separating them. Germline V CDR1 and CDR2: SGHAT, FQDESV (reference sequence). The CDR3: CASSPVGRAGAEQFF. DNA for the CDR3: TGTGCCAGCAGCCCCGTGGGGCGGGCGGGGGCTGAGCAGTTCTTC.

This clone was detected a few times. The V gene is TRBV12-3 or TRBV12-4, the J gene TRBJ1-1, with 9 bases fitting TRBD1. The CDR3 extends over 17 amino acids. With V trimmed by 6 bases and J by 2 bases, 13 bases remained unmatched. For the CDR3, the DNA is TGTGCCAGCAGCAGACCCCAGGGACAGGGTCCTAACACTGAAGCTTTCTTT. Translating it yields CASSRPQGQGPNTEAFF.

This rearrangement joins TRBV6-1 to TRBJ1-5; 7 nucleotides align to TRBD1. The CDR3 consists of 16 residues. Germline V gene lookup returns CDR1 MNHNS and CDR2 SASEGT. Unmatched junction bases numbered 13, after V lost 7 bases and J lost 4 bases. The CDR3 DNA sequence: TGTGCCAGCATTTCCAAGGGGGCGAGAAGAAATCAGCCCCAGCATTTT. Amino acids: CASISKGARRNQPQHF.

The table lists this clone with many counts. The chain employs TRBV7-9 and TRBJ2-7, with TRBD1 matching 9 bases. CDR3 length: 13 residues. Germline V gives CDR1 SEHNR, CDR2 FQNEAQ (reference sequence). Trimming at V came to 8 bases and at J to 0 bases, leaving 2 bases not matched to a gene. The CDR3 sequence is CASEDRGSYEQYF. CDR3 DNA: TGTGCCAGCGAGGACAGGGGCTCCTACGAGCAGTACTTC. The full variable domain, its missing parts supplied by reference TRBV7-9 and TRBJ2-7, is DTGVSQNPRHKITKRGQNVTFRCDPISEHNRLYWYRQTLGQGPEFLTYFQNEAQLEKSRLLSDRFSAERPKGSFSTLEIQRTEQGDSAMYLCASEDRGSYEQYFGPGTRLTVT.

This clone was detected ten times or more. The rearrangement uses TRBV6-1 and TRBJ1-2, with D hard to call. The CDR3 loop spans 13 amino acids. CDR1 is MNHNS, CDR2 SASEGT, per germline. V was trimmed by 7 bases and J by 6 bases, leaving 15 bases between them. The CDR3: CASTSDPADGYTF. The CDR3 bases are TGTGCCAGCACCTCGGACCCCGCGGATGGCTACACCTTC.

The genes are TRBV10-1 and TRBJ2-1; TRBD2 aligns across 10 bases. V lost 3 bases, J lost 3 bases, and 11 bases stayed unmatched. This CDR3 region has 18 residues. CDR1 WNHNN and CDR2 SYGVQD come from the germline V gene (reference sequence). The CDR3 region has the DNA TGCGCCAGCAGTGATTATCGAACCGGGACTAGCGACTACAATGAGCAGTTCTTC. Its protein product is CASSDYRTGTSDYNEQFF.

The CDR3 DNA reads as TGTGCCAGCTCACCACCAAAGGGTTACAATGAGCAGTTCTTC. Protein sequence: CASSPPKGYNEQFF. The rearrangement joins TRBV18 to TRBJ2-1, with D uncertain. This CDR3 has 14 amino acids. Germline values: CDR1 KGHSH, CDR2 LQKENI. The V end was cut by 0 bases, the J end by 4 bases, with 7 bases between. Using reference TRBV18 and TRBJ2-1 for the parts outside the CDR3, the full variable domain is NAGVMQNPRHLVRRRGQEARLRCSPMKGHSHVYWYRQLPEEGLKFMVYLQKENIIDESGMPKERFSAEFPKEGPSILRIQQVVRGDSAAYFCASSPPKGYNEQFFGPGTRLTVL.

This clone appeared many times. The chain uses TRBV7-3 and TRBJ2-1; 9 nucleotides align to TRBD2. This CDR3 region has 14 residues. With V trimmed by 4 bases and J by 9 bases, 7 bases remained unmatched. Germline lookup yields CDR1 SGHTA and CDR2 FQGTGA. CDR3 nucleotide sequence: TGTGCCAGCAGCTGGGCTAGCGGGAACTCTGAGCAGTTCTTC. Translating gives CASSWASGNSEQFF.

This rearrangement joins TRBV4-2 to TRBJ2-5; 11 nucleotides line up with TRBD2. Looked up from germline, CDR1 is LGHNA and CDR2 is YNFKEQ. The CDR3 length is 14 residues. The J segment lost 3 bases and the V segment lost 3 bases, leaving 0 bases of the junction unmatched. CDR3 sequence: CASSQGLAEETQYF. CDR3 bases: TGTGCCAGCAGCCAGGGACTAGCGGAAGAGACCCAGTACTTC.